This T cell receptor (beta chain) was identified during a study of CXCR3-negative and CXCR3-positive naive CD8 T cells. The CDR3 contains 14 residues. Germline CDR1 is SGHTA and CDR2 is FQGNSA. With respect to this clonotype: What it binds is unknown.

The method, 5' RACE with UMI labels, was used to prepare the TRB cDNA libraries. Following a re-call of the 5' RACE reads, TCRdb has one entry per CDR3 protein and lacks DNA. This sample carries around 88,000 distinct CDR3 sequences, with 0.9% to 1.2% going to the ten biggest clones. Study-wide points: High diversity, comparable across both naive subsets, contrasted with much lower diversity in memory CD8+ cells. CXCR3-negative naive cells had less hydrophobic TRB CDR3s than did CXCR3-positive naive cells.

This TCR was sampled from a human donor in good health. Some clones in this sample may be carry-over from other donors' samples. The sequenced material came from naive CXCR3+ CD8+ T cells from blood. Subset indicated: CD45RO-CCR7+CD27+CD95- naive CD8+ T cells expressing CXCR3 (TNR3+). The V and J genes are TRBV7-2 and TRBJ2-1. The CDR3 region is CASSTWTNINEQFF.